Sequencing of this TCR beta chain was carried out in a study of tumor and adjacent non-tumor tissue in lung cancer. As for the study in general: The cohort had roughly 12 adenocarcinoma, a couple of squamous cell and 1 small cell patients.

A modified ARM-PCR protocol with three rounds of nested PCR amplified TCRbeta. One entry per CDR3 protein results from TCRdb running MiXCR on the multiplex PCR reads. The data show about 81,000 distinct CDR3 sequences, 72% seen once. Germline values: CDR1 MNHEY, CDR2 SVGAGI. This CDR3 has 12 residues. RNA was extracted from bulk tissue without any cell sorting. Comments on this clonotype: One junction end disagrees with the germline gene, perhaps due to a read error.

Sequenced input: lung tumor tissue. J is TRBJ1-6 and V is TRBV6-5; D gene uncertain. The origin of this receptor is a woman aged 40-49 years with non-small cell lung cancer. For the CDR3, the DNA is TGTACCAGTAGTCAGACCGGGACACCCCTCCACTTT. Protein product: CTSSQTGTPLHF.